This T cell receptor beta chain was retrieved from a study of T-cell memory formation after mild COVID-19. Whole-study context: Largely donor-specific TCR clusters were found.

This clonotype came up a few times. What it recognizes is unknown. From 5'RACE with constant-segment primers came TCR alpha and TCR beta cDNA libraries that carried sample barcodes and UMIs. TCRdb re-called the 5' RACE reads with MiXCR, one entry per CDR3 protein. The table records around 120,000 distinct CDR3 sequences, 16% of them present only once. V lost 2 bases and J lost 5; bases outside the gene matches: 6. This CDR3 comprises 15 residues. Germline V gives CDR1 SGHTA, CDR2 FQGNSA. Regarding the study as a whole: Memory from before infection featured some responding clones, which suggests cross-reactive memory joined. Largely, contracting CD4+ clones fell within CM and EM, and contracting CD8+ clones within EMRA.

This clonotype originated in an adult woman who had mild COVID-19 (a few samples of this study predate the infection). Cell type and time point are not known. The V call is TRBV7-2, the J call TRBJ2-3, with 8 bases aligning to TRBD2. The sample was PBMCs or a T cell subset sorted from them (not recorded which). CDR3 amino acids: CASSLIPLAGDTQYF. The CDR3, as DNA: TGTGCCAGCAGCTTAATTCCCCTAGCGGGAGATACGCAGTATTTT.